This TCR beta chain comes out of a study of OX40 agonist ivuxolimab in advanced cancers. The protocol was immunoSEQ multiplex PCR, while the TCRdb copy is restricted to in-frame clones and leaves out a portion. The repertoire consists of tens of thousands of clones, with around 90% occurring once and the leading ten covering roughly 0.44%. Study-level findings and limits: What antigens the expanded peripheral T cells recognized was never established. Partly responding patients at 0.1-3.0 mg/kg showed some of the smallest clonal expansion.

Worth noting for this clone: Its antigen is unknown.

Sampling times: baseline, cycle 4 day 1, cycle 7 day 1. Sequencing was performed on CD4+ or CD8+ T cells sorted from blood, taken in a trial of the OX40 agonist ivuxolimab. The clonotype was recovered from an adult with an advanced solid tumor such as melanoma, head and neck, liver or kidney cancer.

CDR3 sequence: CASSPDRYEQYF. CDR3 sequence (DNA): TGTGCCAGCAGCCCCGACAGGTACGAGCAGTACTTC. The gene calls are TRBV11-2 and TRBJ2-7, with D possibly TRBD1 on 6 matching bases. V was cut by 5 bases and J by 4 bases, with 9 bases left in between. The CDR3 has 12 amino acids. The V gene's germline CDR1 is SGHAT and CDR2 FQNNGV.